A single sample is the source of the 8 T cell receptor beta chains below, sequenced in a study of post-analysis software for immune sequencing data. Antigens of these TCRs are unknown. Overall study findings and caveats: The five TRBV segments detected at higher frequency in patients than in controls included TRBV5-6, TRBV5-1 and TRBV20-1.

Unique molecular identifiers had been added to the TCR beta cDNA libraries. TCRdb re-called the PCR reads with MiXCR, one entry per CDR3 protein. The table shows some 700,000 distinct CDR3 sequences, with roughly three fifths occurring only once. Input material: blood. The source is a girl aged 2-10 years with multiple sclerosis.

This clonotype was picked up a small number of times. The rearrangement uses TRBV11-2 and TRBJ2-7; 7 bases are a match to TRBD1. V gave up 0 bases and J gave up 1 base; unmatched junction bases: 3. This CDR3 spans 15 amino acids. Germline V CDR1 and CDR2: SGHAT, FQNNGV. CDR3 protein: CASSLEPTGSYEQYF. CDR3 bases: TGTGCCAGCAGCTTAGAGCCGACAGGGTCCTACGAGCAGTACTTC. Full variable domain (rest looked up from reference TRBV11-2 and TRBJ2-7): EAGVAQSPRYKIIEKRQSVAFWCNPISGHATLYWYQQILGQGPKLLIQFQNNGVVDDSQLPKDRFSAERLKGVDSTLKIQPAKLEDSAVYLCASSLEPTGSYEQYFGPGTRLTVT.

The chain carries TRBV15 and TRBJ2-1; possibly TRBD2 for D (6 bases). CDR3 length equals 17 residues. CDR1 and CDR2 from the germline V gene are LNHNV and YYDKDF (reference sequence). Trimming took off 0 bases at V and 3 bases at J, with 15 bases between the two ends. This chain's CDR3 is CATSRDGGSDFYNEQFF. The CDR3 DNA is TGTGCCACCAGCAGAGATGGAGGGTCCGATTTCTACAATGAGCAGTTCTTC. The full variable domain, with the rest looked up from reference TRBV15 and TRBJ2-1, is DAMVIQNPRYQVTQFGKPVTLSCSQTLNHNVMYWYQQKSSQAPKLLFHYYDKDFNNEADTPDNFQSRRPNTSFCFLDIRSPGLGDTAMYLCATSRDGGSDFYNEQFFGPGTRLTVL.

V and J are TRBV7-9 and TRBJ2-4; a possible D gene is TRBD2 (5 bases). Germline values: CDR1 SEHNR, CDR2 FQNEAQ (reference sequence). The V end was cut by 7 bases, the J end by 0 bases, with 10 bases between. The CDR3 spans 14 residues. For the CDR3, the DNA is TGTGCCAGCACCCCTGGACTAGCCAAAAACATTCAGTACTTC. Translation gives CASTPGLAKNIQYF. The variable domain in full, completed from reference TRBV7-9 and TRBJ2-4, reads DTGVSQNPRHKITKRGQNVTFRCDPISEHNRLYWYRQTLGQGPEFLTYFQNEAQLEKSRLLSDRFSAERPKGSFSTLEIQRTEQGDSAMYLCASTPGLAKNIQYFGAGTRLSVL.

The chain combines TRBV15 with TRBJ1-1, with no clear D. Germline V gene data show CDR1 as LNHNV and CDR2 as YYDKDF (reference sequence). V lost 1 base to trimming and J lost 3 bases, with 6 bases between them. This CDR3 has 13 amino acids. The DNA of the CDR3 is TGTGCCACCAGCAGAGGGATAGACACTGAAGCTTTCTTT. Protein: CATSRGIDTEAFF.

The chain couples TRBV11-3 to TRBJ2-3; D not certain. The CDR3 covers 15 residues. V lost 2 bases and J 2 bases, leaving 11 bases between the germline ends. CDR1 SGHNT and CDR2 YENEEA come from the germline V gene. In nucleotides, the CDR3 is TGTGCCAGCAGCTTAATGGCGGAGAACACAGATACGCAGTATTTT. This translates into CASSLMAENTDTQYF. The full variable domain, in which reference TRBV11-3 and TRBJ2-3 provide the parts outside the CDR3, is EAGVVQSPRYKIIEKKQPVAFWCNPISGHNTLYWYLQNLGQGPELLIRYENEEAVDDSQLPKDRFSAERLKGVDSTLKIQPAELGDSAVYLCASSLMAENTDTQYFGPGTRLTVL.

This rearrangement joins TRBV20-1 to TRBJ2-3, with TRBD2 matching 8 bases. CDR1 and CDR2 (germline): DFQATT, SNEGSKA (reference sequence). With 2 bases clipped from V and 0 bases from J, the junction kept 7 bases outside the gene matches. The CDR3 is 16 residues long. The CDR3 sequence: CSARFERGPSTDTQYF. The CDR3 nucleotides are TGCAGTGCTAGATTCGAGCGGGGGCCTAGCACAGATACGCAGTATTTT.

The V and J genes are TRBV5-6 and TRBJ1-4, with TRBD1 matching 9 bases. This CDR3 is 12 amino acids long. Germline V gene sequence: CDR1 SGHDT, CDR2 YYEEEE. Trimming at V came to 3 bases and at J to 11 bases, leaving 2 bases not matched to a gene. CDR3 sequence reads: CASSWTGDKLFF. CDR3 nucleotides: TGTGCCAGCAGCTGGACAGGGGACAAACTGTTTTTT.

The chain is built from TRBV3-1 and TRBJ1-2; D not resolved. Germline V CDR1 and CDR2: LGHDT, YNNKEL (reference sequence). This CDR3 region has 12 residues. V was shortened by 3 bases and J by 8 bases, with 10 bases between the two germline ends. The DNA of the CDR3 is TGTGCCAGCAGCCAGCCATTGTTCGGCTACACCTTC. Its translation is CASSQPLFGYTF.